The 12 T cell receptor beta chains reported below all come from one sample, sequenced in a study of blood T cells in healthy people across ages. Next came a second PCR, run for about 7 to 11 cycles, which used a sample-barcoded 5' primer along with a J-beta primer mix. TCRdb itself ran the 5' RACE reads through MiXCR, one entry per CDR3 protein. Of 1.8 million or so distinct CDR3 sequences listed, roughly two fifths are singletons. The sequenced sample consisted of blood. The receptors originated from a human donor in good health.

This chain uses TRBV20-1 with TRBJ2-7; 8 bases are shared with TRBD1. V shed 4 bases, J shed 0 bases, and the junction held 14 bases outside the gene matches. Germline assignment: CDR1 DFQATT and CDR2 SNEGSKA (reference sequence). The CDR3 spans 17 residues. The CDR3 DNA sequence: TGCAGTGCTAATAGTGGAGGGACAGGACCTTTCTCCTACGAGCAGTACTTC. Residues: CSANSGGTGPFSYEQYF.

The CDR3 DNA reads as TGTGCCAGCAGTTTAGCCCAGGATGTAAATGAAAAACTGTTTTTT. Translation: CASSLAQDVNEKLFF. The chain couples TRBV12-3 or TRBV12-4 to TRBJ1-4; D unclear. This CDR3 spans 15 amino acids. The ends were cut back, 0 bases at V and 5 bases at J, with 10 bases in the middle.

This clonotype was seen only a few times. One end of the junction is discordant with germline, which a read error may explain. J is TRBJ1-1 and V is TRBV7-3, with 7 nucleotides matching TRBD1. The CDR3 loop spans 15 amino acids. From germline, CDR1 is SGHTA and CDR2 FQGTGA. The CDR3 DNA follows: TGTGCCAGCAGTTTAACGACAGGGACTGGCACTGAAGCTTTCTTT. Its translation: CASSLTTGTGTEAFF.

Of note for this clonotype: The likely explanation is a read error, given a far larger clone one base away. The rearrangement joins TRBV28 to TRBJ1-2; no clear D gene. This CDR3 has 12 residues. V lost 6 bases to trimming and J lost 5 bases, with 10 bases between them. Germline CDR1 and CDR2: MDHEN and SYDVKM. The CDR3 loop reads CASRLRLYGYTF. DNA for the CDR3: TGTGCCAGCAGGCTGCGGCTTTATGGCTACACCTTC.

This chain connects TRBV12-3 or TRBV12-4 to TRBJ1-1; 9 positions match TRBD1. The CDR3 has 16 residues. V was pared by 3 bases and J by 5 bases, with 10 bases of the junction left unmatched. The DNA for the CDR3 is TGTGCCAGCAGTTTCCGGGACAGGGTCCCGAGGACTGAAGCTTTCTTT. Translated: CASSFRDRVPRTEAFF.

This clonotype was seen a single time. The chain joins TRBV7-2 to TRBJ1-4; no definite D call. This CDR3 has 13 residues. The V end lost 0 bases, the J end lost 8 bases, and 7 bases lay between the germline ends. Germline lookup yields CDR1 SGHTA and CDR2 FQGNSA. In nucleotides, the CDR3 is TGTGCCAGCAGCTTAGCGAGTAGGGAAAAACTGTTTTTT. Translation gives CASSLASREKLFF.

This clonotype was seen a handful of times. This may come from a read error, since a much larger clone is one base off. V and J are TRBV28 and TRBJ1-1, with D tentatively TRBD1 (6 bases). Germline V gene sequence: CDR1 MDHEN, CDR2 SYDVKM. V was pared by 6 bases and J by 7 bases, with 18 bases between. The CDR3 covers 14 residues. CDR3 amino acids: CASRAPGGGNEAFF. The CDR3 DNA reads as TGTGCCAGCAGAGCCCCCGGGGGCGGTAATGAAGCTTTCTTT.

This clonotype appeared a few times. The gene calls are TRBV29-1 and TRBJ1-4; 9 bases map to TRBD1. In germline, CDR1 is SQVTM, CDR2 ANQGSEA. With V trimmed by 5 bases and J by 8 bases, 6 bases remained unmatched. The CDR3 runs 13 residues. CDR3 protein: CSVRQGVGEKLFF. CDR3 DNA: TGCAGCGTTAGACAGGGGGTCGGCGAAAAACTGTTTTTT.

This clonotype was observed at least ten times. The chain employs TRBV29-1 and TRBJ1-2; 8 bases match TRBD1. V was pared by 6 bases and J by 5 bases, with 17 bases of the junction left unmatched. Germline V gene sequence: CDR1 SQVTM, CDR2 ANQGSEA. CDR3 length: 16 residues. CDR3 amino acids: CSVNLFVRGRGYGYTF. CDR3 nucleotides: TGCAGCGTCAACCTCTTCGTCAGGGGGCGCGGATATGGCTACACCTTC.

V is TRBV20-1 and J is TRBJ2-6; D remains unclear. Germline loops: CDR1 DFQATT, CDR2 SNEGSKA (reference sequence). V lost 5 bases and J lost 0, with 8 bases in between. The CDR3 has 14 amino acids. DNA of the CDR3: TGCAGTGCTCCAGGTACCTCTGGGGCCAACGTCCTGACTTTC. As protein: CSAPGTSGANVLTF.

The chain employs TRBV20-1 and TRBJ1-2; TRBD1 might be the D (6 bases). The CDR3 runs to 10 residues. Trimming removed 5 bases from V and 13 bases from J, with 14 bases in between. Germline CDR1 is DFQATT and CDR2 is SNEGSKA (reference sequence). CDR3 amino acids: CSAEGGTSTF. DNA of the CDR3: TGCAGTGCTGAGGGTGGGACAAGCACCTTC.

This clonotype was observed a few times. The V and J genes are TRBV7-9 and TRBJ1-1; D is possibly TRBD1 (6 bases). Germline V gene lookup returns CDR1 SEHNR and CDR2 FQNEAQ (reference sequence). V shed 5 bases and J shed 4 bases, with 17 bases lying between them. The CDR3 runs to 15 residues. Here the CDR3 reads CASSHLGGIGTEAFF. The CDR3 DNA sequence: TGTGCCAGCAGCCACCTCGGGGGCATCGGCACTGAAGCTTTCTTT.